This T cell receptor (beta chain) was identified in a study of shared clonotypes between healthy human individuals. It was CD45RO-negative cells, positively selected for CCR7, that made up naive CD8 cells, with terminally differentiated effector memory CD45RA+ cells excluded. Turning to this clone: Its antigen is undetermined.

Study results and caveats: Sampling covered nothing but blood. Tissue TCR repertoires likely differ from those found in blood. Naive subsets tended to show greater estimated richness than memory subsets.

TCRdb keeps only in-frame clones here, not all; method: immunoSEQ multiplex PCR. The repertoire holds around 2,100,000 clones, with about 95% as singletons. The CDR3 extends over 14 amino acids. The germline V gene has CDR1 LGHNA and CDR2 YSLEER. V lost 4 bases to trimming and J lost 0 bases, with 10 bases between them. Input material: naive CD8+ T cells sorted from blood. This chain connects TRBV4-3 to TRBJ2-7; no firm D call. This TCR came from a man aged 18 to 30 in good health. CDR3 DNA sequence: TGCGCCAGCAGCCCTTACACGGACTCCTACGAGCAGTACTTC. Protein: CASSPYTDSYEQYF.